This TCR beta chain was identified in a study of OX40 agonist ivuxolimab in advanced cancers. Study-level information: Earlier treatment with anti-PD-1, anti-PD-L1 or anti-CTLA-4 was permitted, and roughly 40% had received some.

Produced via immunoSEQ multiplex PCR; TCRdb's table is partial and in-frame only. This repertoire shows about 49,000 clones, around 85% found once; its top ten account for about 48%. The receptor was derived from an adult with an advanced solid tumor such as melanoma, head and neck, liver or kidney cancer. The sequencing here drew on CD4+ or CD8+ T cells sorted from blood, taken in a trial of the OX40 agonist ivuxolimab.

The CDR3 sequence is CASSFRGALGNEQFF. The CDR3 bases are TGTGCCAGCAGTTTCCGGGGGGCCTTGGGGAATGAGCAGTTCTTC. The V call is TRBV28, the J call TRBJ2-1; the D gene is possibly TRBD2 (7 bases). From germline, CDR1 is MDHEN and CDR2 SYDVKM. The V and J ends lost 3 bases and 7 bases respectively, with 16 bases between them. CDR3 size: 15 residues.